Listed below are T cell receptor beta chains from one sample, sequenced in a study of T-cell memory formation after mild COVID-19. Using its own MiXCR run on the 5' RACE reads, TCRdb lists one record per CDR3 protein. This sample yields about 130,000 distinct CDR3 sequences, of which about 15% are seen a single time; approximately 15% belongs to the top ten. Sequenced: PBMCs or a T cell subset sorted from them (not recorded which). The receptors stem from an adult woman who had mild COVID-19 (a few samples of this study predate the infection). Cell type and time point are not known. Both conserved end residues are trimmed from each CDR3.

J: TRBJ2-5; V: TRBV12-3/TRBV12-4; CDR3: ASRESGQGTETQY
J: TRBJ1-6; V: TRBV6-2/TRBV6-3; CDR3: AGSGLRTGVNSPLH
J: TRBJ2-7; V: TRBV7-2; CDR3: ASSPRNRGPGEQY
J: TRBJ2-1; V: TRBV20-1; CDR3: SASRGQDEQF
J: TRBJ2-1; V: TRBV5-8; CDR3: ASSLFTSSYNEQF
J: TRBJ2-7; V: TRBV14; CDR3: ASSPRLAVDYEQY
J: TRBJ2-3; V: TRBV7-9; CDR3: ASSLWRLAGGNTDTQY
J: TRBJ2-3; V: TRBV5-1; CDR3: ASSLGGRSTDTQY
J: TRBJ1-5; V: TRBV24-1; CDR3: ATSDWGDSNQPQH
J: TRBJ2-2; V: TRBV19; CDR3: ASSIGTLGTGELF
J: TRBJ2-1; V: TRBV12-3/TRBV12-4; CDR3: ASNLWSGNEQF
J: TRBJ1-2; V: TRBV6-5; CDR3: ASSYRGNGYT
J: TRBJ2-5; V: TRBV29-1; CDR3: SVGRDFQETQY
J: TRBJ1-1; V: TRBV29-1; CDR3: SALTVNTEAF
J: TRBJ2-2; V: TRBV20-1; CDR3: SARGSASGGPNTGELF
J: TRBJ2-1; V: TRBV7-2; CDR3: ASSSGLVGGNEQF
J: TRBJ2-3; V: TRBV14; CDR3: ASSQRWDRYLRDTQY
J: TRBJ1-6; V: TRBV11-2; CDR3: ASSFGTGDSPLH
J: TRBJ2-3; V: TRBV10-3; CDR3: AISEYTGIADTQY
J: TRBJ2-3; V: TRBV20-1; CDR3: SAMPPPTGGPPDTQY
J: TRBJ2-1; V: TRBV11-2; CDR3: ASSRMGVGQF
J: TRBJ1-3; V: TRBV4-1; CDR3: ASSPWDRDRNTIY
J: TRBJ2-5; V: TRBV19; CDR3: ASSISAEQETQY
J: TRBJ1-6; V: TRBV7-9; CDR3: ASSPDRGGNSPLH
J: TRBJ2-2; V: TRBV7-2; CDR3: ASSLTQTGELF
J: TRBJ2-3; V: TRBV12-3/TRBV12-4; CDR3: ASSLGEVVNTQY
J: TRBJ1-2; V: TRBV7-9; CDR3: ASSLEVGIYYGYT
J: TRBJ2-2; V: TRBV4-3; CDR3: ASSQPGPGTGELF
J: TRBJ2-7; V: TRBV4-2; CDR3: ASSREPQGAGEQY
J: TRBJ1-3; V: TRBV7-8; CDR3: ASSSWTGVGDTIY
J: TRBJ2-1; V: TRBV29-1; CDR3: SVKQGGRLGEQF
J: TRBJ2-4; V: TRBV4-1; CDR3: ASSHLPGVNIQY
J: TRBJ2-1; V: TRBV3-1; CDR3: ASSRGGGKF
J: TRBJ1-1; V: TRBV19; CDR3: ASSMEMLNTEAF
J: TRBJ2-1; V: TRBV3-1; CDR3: ASSTIREQF
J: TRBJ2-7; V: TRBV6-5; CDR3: ASSYWDRGEQY
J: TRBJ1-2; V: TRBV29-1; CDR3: SVGQGGHGYT
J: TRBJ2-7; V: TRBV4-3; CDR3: ASSQTVGYEQY
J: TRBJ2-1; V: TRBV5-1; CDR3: ASSLVAGGPSDEQF
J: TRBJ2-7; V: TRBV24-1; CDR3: ATSDLLPGRSSYEQY
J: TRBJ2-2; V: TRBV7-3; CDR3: AGSPGTAFAGELF
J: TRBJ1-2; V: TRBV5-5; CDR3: ASSPWVNGQGDGYT
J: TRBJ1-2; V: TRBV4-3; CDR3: ASSQDRQGGGYGYT